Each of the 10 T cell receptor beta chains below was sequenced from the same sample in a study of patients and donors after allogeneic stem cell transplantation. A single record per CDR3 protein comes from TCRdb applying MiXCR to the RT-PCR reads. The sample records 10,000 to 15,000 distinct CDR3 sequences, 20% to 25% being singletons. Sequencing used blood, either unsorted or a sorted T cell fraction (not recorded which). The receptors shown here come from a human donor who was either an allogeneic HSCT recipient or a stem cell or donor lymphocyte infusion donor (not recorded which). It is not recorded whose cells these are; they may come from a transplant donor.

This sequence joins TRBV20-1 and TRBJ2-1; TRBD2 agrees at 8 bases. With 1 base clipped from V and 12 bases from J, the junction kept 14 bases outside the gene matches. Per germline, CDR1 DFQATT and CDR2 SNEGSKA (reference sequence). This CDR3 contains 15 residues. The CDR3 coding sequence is TGCAGTGCTAGAGCACGGGAGGGCCTACCGCTGGTGCAGTTCTTC. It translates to CSARAREGLPLVQFF.

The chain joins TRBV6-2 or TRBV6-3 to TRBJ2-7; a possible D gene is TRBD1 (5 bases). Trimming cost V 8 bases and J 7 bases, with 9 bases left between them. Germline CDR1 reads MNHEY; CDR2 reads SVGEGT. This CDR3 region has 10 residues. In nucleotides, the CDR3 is TGTGCCAGCGGACGACAGGAGCAGTACTTC. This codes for CASGRQEQYF.

CDR3 DNA: TGTGCCAGCAGCTTAGGTCGCGGGGGACCGGGGGCCCAGCATTTT. It specifies CASSLGRGGPGAQHF. J is TRBJ1-5 and V is TRBV7-2; the D gene is possibly TRBD1 (5 bases). V was clipped by 1 base and J by 11 bases, with 18 bases between them. Germline-derived CDR1 and CDR2 are SGHTA and FQGNSA. The CDR3 runs to 15 residues. Using reference TRBV7-2 and TRBJ1-5 for the parts outside the CDR3, the full variable domain is GAGVSQSPSNKVTEKGKDVELRCDPISGHTALYWYRQSLGQGLEFLIYFQGNSAPDKSGLPSDRFSAERTGGSVSTLTIQRTQQEDSAVYLCASSLGRGGPGAQHFGDGTRLSIL.

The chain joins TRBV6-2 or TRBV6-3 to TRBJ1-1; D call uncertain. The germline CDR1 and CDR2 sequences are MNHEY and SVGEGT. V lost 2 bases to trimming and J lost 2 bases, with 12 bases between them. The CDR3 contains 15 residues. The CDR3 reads CASSYGQALNTEAFF. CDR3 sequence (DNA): TGTGCCAGCAGTTACGGCCAGGCCTTAAACACTGAAGCTTTCTTT.

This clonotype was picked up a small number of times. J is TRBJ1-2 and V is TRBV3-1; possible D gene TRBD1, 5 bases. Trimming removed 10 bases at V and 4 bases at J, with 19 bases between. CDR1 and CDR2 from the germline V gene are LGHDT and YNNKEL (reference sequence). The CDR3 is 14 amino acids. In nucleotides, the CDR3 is TGTGCCACTTCTTTGGGGGGAATAGGCTATGGCTACACCTTC. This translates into CATSLGGIGYGYTF.

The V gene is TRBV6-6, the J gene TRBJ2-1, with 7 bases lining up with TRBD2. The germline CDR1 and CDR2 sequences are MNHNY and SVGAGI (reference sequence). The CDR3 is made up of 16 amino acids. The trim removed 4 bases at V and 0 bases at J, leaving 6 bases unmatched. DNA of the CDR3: TGTGCCAGCAGTTCCTTGGGCGGGAGCTCCTACAATGAGCAGTTCTTC. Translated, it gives CASSSLGGSSYNEQFF.

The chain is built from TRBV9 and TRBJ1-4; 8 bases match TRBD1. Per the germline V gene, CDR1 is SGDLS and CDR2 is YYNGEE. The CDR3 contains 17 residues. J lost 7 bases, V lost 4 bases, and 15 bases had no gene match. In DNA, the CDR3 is TGTGCCAGCAGCCCCGGGGCAGGGGGCGCATATGGTGAAAAACTGTTTTTT. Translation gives CASSPGAGGAYGEKLFF. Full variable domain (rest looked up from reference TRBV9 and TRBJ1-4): DSGVTQTPKHLITATGQRVTLRCSPRSGDLSVYWYQQSLDQGLQFLIQYYNGEERAKGNILERFSAQQFPDLHSELNLSSLELGDSALYFCASSPGAGGAYGEKLFFGSGTQLSVL.

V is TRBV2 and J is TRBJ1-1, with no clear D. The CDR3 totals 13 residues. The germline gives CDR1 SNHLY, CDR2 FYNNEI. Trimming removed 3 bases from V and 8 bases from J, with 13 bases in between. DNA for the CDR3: TGTGCCAGCAGTGATTGGAGGGTCGCGGAAGCTTTCTTT. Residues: CASSDWRVAEAFF.

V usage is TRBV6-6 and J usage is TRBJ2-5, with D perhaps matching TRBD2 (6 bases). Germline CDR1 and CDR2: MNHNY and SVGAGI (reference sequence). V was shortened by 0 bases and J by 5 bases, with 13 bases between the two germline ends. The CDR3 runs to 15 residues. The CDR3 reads CASSYSAIAVETQYF. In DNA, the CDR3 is TGTGCCAGCAGTTACTCGGCGATAGCGGTGGAGACCCAGTACTTC.

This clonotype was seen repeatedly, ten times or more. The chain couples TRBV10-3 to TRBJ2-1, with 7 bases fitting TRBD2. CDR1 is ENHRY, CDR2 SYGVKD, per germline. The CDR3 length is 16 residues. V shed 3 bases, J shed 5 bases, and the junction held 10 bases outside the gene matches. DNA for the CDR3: TGTGCCATCAGTGAATGGGACTACGACATTAACAATGAGCAGTTCTTC. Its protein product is CAISEWDYDINNEQFF.